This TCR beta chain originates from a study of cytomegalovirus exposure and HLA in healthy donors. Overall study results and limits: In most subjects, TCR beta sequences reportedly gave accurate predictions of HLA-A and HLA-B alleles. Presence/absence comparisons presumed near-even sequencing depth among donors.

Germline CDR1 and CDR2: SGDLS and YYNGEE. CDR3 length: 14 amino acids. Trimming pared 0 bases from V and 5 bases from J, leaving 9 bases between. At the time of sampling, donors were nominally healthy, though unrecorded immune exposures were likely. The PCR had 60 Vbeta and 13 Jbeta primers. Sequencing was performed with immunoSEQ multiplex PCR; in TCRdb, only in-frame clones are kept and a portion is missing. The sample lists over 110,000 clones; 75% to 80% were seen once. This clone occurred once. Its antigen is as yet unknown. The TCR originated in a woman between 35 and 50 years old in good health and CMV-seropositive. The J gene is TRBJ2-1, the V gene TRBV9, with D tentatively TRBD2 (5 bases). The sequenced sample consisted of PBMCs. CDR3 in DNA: TGTGCCAGCAGCGTAGGAGAGCGGCACAATGAGCAGTTCTTC. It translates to CASSVGERHNEQFF.